Below, 31 T cell receptor beta chains from the same sample are listed, as sequenced in a study of cytomegalovirus exposure and HLA in healthy donors. Some clones are missing from TCRdb's copy, which holds only in-frame ones; the method was immunoSEQ multiplex PCR. Of some 350,000 clones listed, 87% were seen once; the top ten hold approximately 1.1%. The sequencing sample was made of PBMCs. The source is a woman younger than 45 in good health and CMV-seropositive.

This chain uses TRBV5-1 with TRBJ2-5, with 12 positions matching TRBD2. The CDR3 runs to 17 residues. Germline CDR1 reads SGHRS; CDR2 reads YFSETQ. With V trimmed by 4 bases and J by 5 bases, 12 bases remained unmatched. DNA for the CDR3: TGCGCCAGCAGCCCTACGCCTAGCGGGGGGGAAGGGGAGACCCAGTACTTC. Translation: CASSPTPSGGEGETQYF.

CDR3 bases: TGCAGCGTTGGGAAACAGGGGGTGGATACTGAAGCTTTCTTT. It specifies CSVGKQGVDTEAFF. The chain uses TRBV29-1 and TRBJ1-1, with 8 bases fitting TRBD1. The CDR3 sequence is 14 residues long. Germline CDR1 reads SQVTM; CDR2 reads ANQGSEA. V gave up 4 bases and J gave up 5 bases; unmatched junction bases: 9.

This clone was detected a few times. The junction and the germline gene differ at one end; a read error may be behind it. CDR3 nucleotides: TGCGCCAGCAGCTATGTCGGGGACGGGAAGCTGTTTTTT. As protein: CASSYVGDGKLFF. V is TRBV5-1 and J is TRBJ2-2; the D call may be TRBD1 or TRBD2 (5 bases each). The CDR3 contains 13 residues. Germline V gene lookup returns CDR1 SGHRS and CDR2 YFSETQ.

This clone was seen only a few times. The CDR3 DNA is TGTGCCAGCAGTTGGTCAGCGGGGGCCAATGAGCAGTTCTTC. It encodes CASSWSAGANEQFF. The chain links TRBV27 to TRBJ2-1; 8 bases are a match to TRBD2. This CDR3 is built from 14 residues. Germline CDR1 reads MNHEY; CDR2 reads SMNVEV (reference sequence). Losses at the gene ends were 4 bases for V and 6 bases for J; bases not matched to a gene: 5.

V is TRBV5-6 and J is TRBJ2-2; no definite D call. The V end was cut by 3 bases, the J end by 5 bases, with 5 bases between. CDR3 length: 12 amino acids. Germline CDR1 is SGHDT and CDR2 is YYEEEE. Here the CDR3 reads CASSSGTGELFF. The DNA of the CDR3 is TGTGCCAGCAGCTCTGGAACCGGGGAGCTGTTTTTT.

The chain employs TRBV30 and TRBJ1-5; no clear D. The length of the CDR3 is 12 residues. Germline-derived CDR1 and CDR2 are GTSNPN and SVGIG (reference sequence). V was cut by 1 base and J by 4 bases, with 5 bases left in between. The CDR3 loop is CAWSGRNQPQHF. DNA for the CDR3: TGTGCCTGGAGTGGCAGAAATCAGCCCCAGCATTTT. Based on the CDR3 plus reference TRBV30 and TRBJ1-5, the full variable domain is SQTIHQWPATLVQPVGSPLSLECTVEGTSNPNLYWYRQAAGRGLQLLFYSVGIGQISSEVPQNLSASRPQDRQFILSSKKLLLSDSGFYLCAWSGRNQPQHFGDGTRLSIL.

Regarding this clone: A read error may produce the germline difference seen at one junction end. The chain uses TRBV6-1 and TRBJ2-7, with 9 bases fitting TRBD1. CDR1 is MNHNS and CDR2 is SASEGT in the germline V gene. The CDR3 sequence is 16 residues long. The CDR3 here is CASREAGTGWAYEQYF. The CDR3 nucleotides are TGTGCCAGCAGGGAAGCCGGGACAGGGTGGGCCTACGAGCAGTACTTC.

V gene TRBV2 combines with J gene TRBJ1-6, with unresolved D. This CDR3 comprises 12 residues. V gave up 9 bases and J gave up 7 bases, with 10 bases separating them. Germline V CDR1 and CDR2: SNHLY, FYNNEI. CDR3 residues: CAREERNSPLHF. Here the CDR3 DNA reads TGTGCCAGAGAAGAGAGGAATTCACCCCTCCACTTT. Variable domain in full (rest from reference TRBV2 and TRBJ1-6): EPEVTQTPSHQVTQMGQEVILRCVPISNHLYFYWYRQILGQKVEFLVSFYNNEISEKSEIFDDQFSVERPDGSNFTLKIRSTKLEDSAMYFCAREERNSPLHFGNGTRLTVT.

The V call is TRBV6-4, the J call TRBJ2-1; D not certain. With 2 bases removed from V and 10 bases from J, the gap between germline ends came to 12 bases. The CDR3 runs to 13 residues. Germline V lookup: CDR1 MRHNA, CDR2 SNTAGT. The CDR3 DNA reads as TGTGCCAGCAGTGACGGTTCTCTTGGGGAGCAGTTCTTC. Encoded protein: CASSDGSLGEQFF.

The CDR3 nucleotides read TGTGCCAGCAGTTATGGCGGCAGGGCGAACACTGAAGCTTTCTTT. Residues: CASSYGGRANTEAFF. The chain couples TRBV6-5 to TRBJ1-1; D possibly corresponds to TRBD1 (5 bases). Trimming left V 3 bases short and J 1 base short, with 12 bases between. This CDR3 region has 15 residues. Germline values: CDR1 MNHEY, CDR2 SVGAGI.

The chain links TRBV7-6 to TRBJ1-4, with 10 bases lining up with TRBD1. The CDR3 consists of 17 residues. V was clipped by 0 bases and J by 8 bases; unmatched bases: 9. Germline V gene data show CDR1 as SGHVS and CDR2 as FNYEAQ. The CDR3 nucleotides read TGTGCCAGCAGCTTAGCTCCCCGGGGACAGGGGCGGGAAAAACTGTTTTTT. Translation gives CASSLAPRGQGREKLFF.

This chain links TRBV19 with TRBJ2-7; D is tentatively TRBD1 or TRBD2 (6 bases each). The CDR3 is made up of 16 amino acids. The germline gives CDR1 LNHDA, CDR2 SQIVND (reference sequence). V was clipped by 8 bases and J by 2 bases, with 22 bases between them. In nucleotides, the CDR3 is TGTGCCAGTCGGAGAATGACGGGGGACAAAGCCTACGAGCAGTACTTC. The encoded protein is CASRRMTGDKAYEQYF.

The chain has TRBV18 and TRBJ2-2, with no clear D. Germline V gene data show CDR1 as KGHSH and CDR2 as LQKENI. The ends were cut back, 4 bases at V and 2 bases at J, with 5 bases in the middle. This CDR3 is built from 13 residues. Here the CDR3 reads CASSLTNTGELFF. The DNA of the CDR3 is TGTGCCAGCTCACTCACTAACACCGGGGAGCTGTTTTTT.

This rearrangement joins TRBV11-2 to TRBJ2-3; the D call may be TRBD1 or TRBD2 (5 bases each). Trimming took 1 base from V and 3 from J, leaving 17 bases between them. CDR1 is SGHAT and CDR2 is FQNNGV in the germline V gene. The CDR3 loop spans 17 amino acids. Here the CDR3 DNA reads TGTGCCAGCAGCTTAGTACCTGCTCTGAGGGGAACAGATACGCAGTATTTT. This sequence encodes CASSLVPALRGTDTQYF.

V gene TRBV5-4 combines with J gene TRBJ2-3; D may be TRBD1 or TRBD2 (5 bases each). The CDR3 spans 14 residues. Germline-derived CDR1 and CDR2 are SGHNT and YYREEE (reference sequence). Trimming shortened V by 0 bases and J by 5 bases, and 10 bases separated the two germline ends. CDR3 nucleotide sequence: TGTGCCAGCAGCTTGGCCGGGGCGGAAGATACGCAGTATTTT. Protein: CASSLAGAEDTQYF.

V usage is TRBV28 and J usage is TRBJ2-7; D might be TRBD1 or TRBD2, each matching 6 bases. The CDR3 has 14 residues. Germline V gene data show CDR1 as MDHEN and CDR2 as SYDVKM. Trimming left V 2 bases short and J 1 base short, with 9 bases between. The CDR3 region has the DNA TGTGCCAGCAGTTTAGAGGGGGGATCCTACGAGCAGTACTTC. Translated: CASSLEGGSYEQYF.

This CDR3 is CATHGNYGYTF. The CDR3 bases are TGTGCCACGCACGGGAACTATGGCTACACCTTC. The V and J genes are TRBV28 and TRBJ1-2; D is uncertain. Trimming pared 10 bases from V and 2 bases from J, leaving 8 bases between. CDR1 is MDHEN, CDR2 SYDVKM, per germline. The CDR3 consists of 11 residues.

The chain employs TRBV27 and TRBJ1-5, with D uncertain. V was clipped by 0 bases and J by 1 base, with 13 bases between them. This CDR3 has 17 amino acids. CDR1 MNHEY and CDR2 SMNVEV come from the germline V gene (reference sequence). CDR3 bases: TGTGCCAGCAGTTTATCCCCCGTCCCGAGCAGCAATCAGCCCCAGCATTTT. It yields the protein CASSLSPVPSSNQPQHF.

The genes are TRBV27 and TRBJ2-7, with unresolved D. Germline V gene data show CDR1 as MNHEY and CDR2 as SMNVEV (reference sequence). The CDR3 sequence is 13 residues long. Trimming removed 6 bases at V and 0 bases at J, with 9 bases between. CDR3 DNA sequence: TGTGCCAGCAGCGGGTCAGTCTCCTACGAGCAGTACTTC. It encodes CASSGSVSYEQYF.

This CDR3 reads CASSHSSGSYTDTQYF. The CDR3 DNA is TGTGCCAGCAGCCATTCTAGCGGGTCCTACACAGATACGCAGTATTTT. The chain uses TRBV11-3 and TRBJ2-3; TRBD2 matches at 8 bases. The CDR3 sequence is 16 residues long. Germline CDR1 SGHNT, CDR2 YENEEA. With V trimmed by 5 bases and J by 2 bases, 9 bases remained unmatched.

The chain carries TRBV18 and TRBJ2-3, with 7 positions matching TRBD2. CDR3 length: 16 amino acids. V was clipped by 4 bases and J by 4 bases; unmatched bases: 11. From germline, CDR1 is KGHSH and CDR2 LQKENI. The CDR3 sequence: CASSRDGLGNPDTQYF. As DNA, the CDR3 is TGTGCCAGCTCACGGGACGGACTAGGTAATCCAGATACGCAGTATTTT.

V is TRBV5-1 and J is TRBJ2-7, with 8 positions matching TRBD1. Trimming cost V 7 bases and J 6 bases; bases outside gene matches: 12. The CDR3 totals 14 residues. Germline CDR1 SGHRS, CDR2 YFSETQ. The CDR3 protein is CASQIGTGSVEQYF. CDR3 bases: TGCGCCAGCCAGATCGGGACAGGCTCTGTCGAGCAGTACTTC.

The V and J genes are TRBV27 and TRBJ1-2, with D hard to call. The length of the CDR3 is 16 residues. Germline V gives CDR1 MNHEY, CDR2 SMNVEV (reference sequence). Trimming pared 4 bases from V and 0 bases from J, leaving 15 bases between. The DNA of the CDR3 is TGTGCCAGCAGTTCCAACTGGCAGCCCGCTAACTATGGCTACACCTTC. As protein: CASSSNWQPANYGYTF.

The V gene is TRBV7-2, the J gene TRBJ2-7, with D perhaps matching TRBD2 (6 bases). The CDR3 has 15 amino acids. Trimming took off 1 base at V and 5 bases at J, with 15 bases between the two ends. Germline lookup yields CDR1 SGHTA and CDR2 FQGNSA. The CDR3 region has the DNA TGTGCCAGCAGCTTAGTGGGCGGGGTGCCTGACGAGCAGTACTTC. The encoded protein is CASSLVGGVPDEQYF.

The gene calls are TRBV18 and TRBJ1-5; 9 bases fit TRBD1. V lost 1 base, J lost 7 bases, and 11 bases stayed unmatched. Germline V gives CDR1 KGHSH, CDR2 LQKENI. The CDR3 contains 17 residues. Here the CDR3 reads CASSPLGPGQGEQPQHF. The CDR3 nucleotides read TGTGCCAGCTCACCACTCGGTCCGGGACAGGGTGAACAGCCCCAGCATTTT. The whole variable domain, filled in from reference TRBV18 and TRBJ1-5, reads NAGVMQNPRHLVRRRGQEARLRCSPMKGHSHVYWYRQLPEEGLKFMVYLQKENIIDESGMPKERFSAEFPKEGPSILRIQQVVRGDSAAYFCASSPLGPGQGEQPQHFGDGTRLSIL.

This clone came up once. The chain couples TRBV10-3 to TRBJ2-3; a weak D match, TRBD1 (5 bases). This CDR3 has 12 amino acids. With 6 bases removed from V and 2 bases from J, the gap between germline ends came to 6 bases. Germline CDR1 ENHRY, CDR2 SYGVKD. The chain's CDR3 is CAIRQDTDTQYF. The DNA for the CDR3 is TGTGCCATCAGACAGGACACAGATACGCAGTATTTT.

The sample holds a few counts of this clone. The chain uses TRBV27 and TRBJ1-5; D uncertain. The germline gives CDR1 MNHEY, CDR2 SMNVEV (reference sequence). V dropped 5 bases and J dropped 0 bases, with 8 bases sitting between them. This CDR3 comprises 14 residues. Here the CDR3 DNA reads TGTGCCAGCAGTCCACAGAGTAGCAATCAGCCCCAGCATTTT. This encodes CASSPQSSNQPQHF.

This clone was seen only once. The genes are TRBV4-2 and TRBJ1-5; D uncertain. V lost 1 base to trimming and J lost 4 bases, with 14 bases between them. The CDR3 is 16 residues long. Per germline, CDR1 LGHNA and CDR2 YNFKEQ. CDR3 loop: CASSQVEGKGNQPQHF. The CDR3 nucleotides are TGTGCCAGCAGCCAAGTCGAAGGAAAGGGAAATCAGCCCCAGCATTTT.

This chain joins TRBV6-6 and TRBJ2-7; unclear D gene. CDR1 is MNHNY and CDR2 is SVGAGI in the germline V gene (reference sequence). V was pared by 6 bases and J by 1 base, with 4 bases between. The CDR3 totals 11 residues. The CDR3 DNA is TGTGCCAGCAGGGGGTCCTACGAGCAGTACTTC. Its protein is CASRGSYEQYF.

The CDR3: CASSRDGGSGANVLTF. CDR3 nucleotides: TGCGCCAGCAGCCGCGACGGGGGCTCTGGGGCCAACGTCCTGACTTTC. The V and J genes are TRBV4-3 and TRBJ2-6; maybe TRBD2 (6 bases). The ends were cut back, 4 bases at V and 0 bases at J, with 10 bases in the middle. There are 16 residues in the CDR3. CDR1 is LGHNA, CDR2 YSLEER, per germline.

The gene calls are TRBV27 and TRBJ1-2; 9 bases agree with TRBD1. Germline V gene data show CDR1 as MNHEY and CDR2 as SMNVEV (reference sequence). CDR3 length: 13 residues. V was clipped by 8 bases and J by 8 bases; unmatched bases: 9. CDR3 nucleotide sequence: TGTGCCAGCCGGGACAGGGAGGGGACGGGCTACACCTTC. Its protein is CASRDREGTGYTF.